This T cell receptor (beta chain) was profiled in a study of T cell responses to AZD1222 COVID-19 vaccine (dated by TCRdb to the early 2020s). As for the study more broadly: AZD1222 recipients with second doses at about 4 weeks or about 12 weeks were pooled, because spike-specific TCR depth and breadth did not differ between schedules. Trial participants were enrolled by age into subgroups of 18-55, 56-69 and 70-plus years, and around 150, 29 and 61 TCR-sequenced participants, respectively, were included in these subgroups. A total of 233 trial participants underwent TCR sequencing, of whom 200 to 220 received two doses of AZD1222 and about 25 received two doses of the MenACWY control vaccine. Points the paper makes about the study in general: After two AZD1222 doses, both the breadth and the depth of spike-specific TCRs were significantly higher than at day 0 and than in MenACWY recipients. In the small 56-69-year group, the increase in depth fell short of significance, most likely because of low power. Reportedly, almost half of the unique spike-specific TCRs recognized epitopes lying outside the regions that are mutated in the B.1.351 and B.1.1.7 variants. CD4 TCRs associated with the vaccine covered the entire spike protein, and the dominant responses were in regions 160-218 and 743-854. Conclusions about previously exposed vaccinees are limited, since just 6 or 7 AZD1222 recipients were seropositive for SARS-CoV-2 at baseline. Because no day 14 peak-response samples were available, repertoires were characterized only after the peak T cell response. Participants were mostly white British and included more females than males, and it was suggested by the authors that clonal diversity may have been underestimated.

The CDR3 regions of human TCRbeta chains were subjected to immunosequencing. As for the original processing: Repertoire TCRs were matched against a reference library of SARS-CoV-2-specific TCRs generated with the MIRA antigen-specificity platform. Breadth was defined as the fraction of unique TCRs that were SARS-CoV-2-associated, and depth was defined as the fraction of total T cells that were SARS-CoV-2-associated. Each spike-specific TCR was assigned to its reactive spike region and to a CD4 or CD8 class using the MIRA data. Log10-transformed breadth and depth values were compared by one-way ANOVA with Sidak's multiple comparisons tests. Not all clones reach the TCRdb copy of this immuneACCESS table, which keeps in-frame sequences only. Checked studies attribute under half of the gap to unresolved V genes and leave the rest unexplained. V, J and clone size derive from that table, while D and trimming were established from the DNA sequence. Recorded for this sample are about 83,000 clones; more than 70% of them occurred a single time. In total, the top ten clones hold more than 8.5% of the sample.

A word on this clone: The antigen it recognizes is unknown. Base quality data are lacking; no much larger clone is found one base away.

The label giving this sample's time point can be read as: baseline before first vaccination. The vaccinee samples were drawn from two UK trials, COV001 and COV002, one of which was a single-blind randomized controlled phase 2/3 trial testing AZD1222 (ChAdOx1 nCoV-19) in healthy adults. Trial participant PBMC samples were collected at day 0 and day 28 after the second dose for TCRbeta chain sequencing. The sequenced sample was peripheral blood, obtained on day 0 of AZD1222 vaccination. The source is an adult in good health.

In nucleotide form, the sequence is TGTGCCAGCAGTGGCCGGGCCGTCCCACATGAAGCTTTCTTT. It encodes CASSGRAVPHEAFF. The receptor chain draws on TRBV2 and TRBJ1-1, with an unclear D gene assignment. CDR1 and CDR2, per the germline V gene, are SNHLY and FYNNEI. Trimming costs V 4 bases and J 7 bases, and their ends lie 16 bases apart. The CDR3 has 14 amino acids, counting the end cysteine and phenylalanine. Of all the DNA, just the CDR3 is kept, 42 bases in frame from base 1.